A selection of T cell receptor beta chains follows, all from one sample in a study of response to subunit inactivated influenza vaccine. TCRdb re-called the RT-PCR reads with MiXCR, one entry per CDR3 protein. The sample has a few hundred thousand distinct CDR3 sequences, 22% seen once; the top ten hold under 13%. The sequences come from PBMCs from blood, collected roughly 20 months after vaccination. These TCRs come from a man between 50 and 69 years old who received an inactivated influenza vaccine. The CDR3 runs from the conserved cysteine through the conserved F or W. The D gene is left open where the match is weak. Only part of the rows carry a size: once, few, many, or a class if the clone is expanded.

TRBJ2-7,TRBV6-5,NA,NA,CASSLDPFDEQYF,TGTGCCAGCAGTTTAGACCCGTTCGACGAGCAGTACTTC
TRBJ1-1,TRBV7-6,NA,NA,CASSLGGVTEAFF,TGTGCCAGCAGCCTCGGAGGGGTCACTGAAGCTTTCTTT
TRBJ1-5,TRBV20-1,NA,many,CSAREGSGQPQHF,TGCAGTGCTAGAGAAGGGAGTGGCCAGCCCCAGCATTTT
TRBJ2-7,TRBV7-2,NA,few,CASSVGPYSSYEQYF,TGTGCCAGCAGCGTGGGACCGTACAGCTCCTACGAGCAGTACTTC
TRBJ1-2,TRBV4-2,TRBD1,few,CASSLGQVNPYGYTF,TGTGCCAGCAGCCTGGGACAGGTTAACCCCTATGGCTACACCTTC
TRBJ1-6,TRBV7-9,TRBD1,few,CASSSRQGNYNSPLHF,TGTGCCAGCAGCTCCCGACAGGGAAATTATAATTCACCCCTCCACTTT
TRBJ1-1,TRBV27,NA,many,CASSPLAGTEAFF,TGTGCCAGCAGTCCCCTGGCGGGGACTGAAGCTTTCTTT
TRBJ2-3,TRBV4-1,NA,NA,CASSQERLRTDTQYF,TGCGCCAGCAGCCAAGAGCGGCTGAGGACAGATACGCAGTATTTT
TRBJ1-3,TRBV28,NA,NA,CASSLTGTSGNTIYF,TGTGCCAGCAGTTTAACAGGGACCTCTGGAAACACCATATATTTT
TRBJ2-5,TRBV20-1,TRBD2,few,CSAKGLAGGIETQYF,TGCAGTGCCAAGGGTCTAGCGGGGGGAATAGAGACCCAGTACTTC
TRBJ2-7,TRBV7-2,TRBD1,many,CASSDGQGGSYEQYF,TGTGCCAGCAGCGACGGACAGGGAGGATCCTACGAGCAGTACTTC
TRBJ2-5,TRBV12-3/TRBV12-4,TRBD2,few,CASSPGLAGTETQYF,TGTGCCAGCAGTCCGGGACTAGCGGGTACGGAGACCCAGTACTTC
TRBJ1-2,TRBV25-1,TRBD1,NA,CASSLGRGPHGYTF,TGTGCCAGCAGTCTTGGCAGGGGGCCCCATGGCTACACCTTC
TRBJ2-3,TRBV4-2,TRBD2,NA,CASSQESGGASTDTQYF,TGTGCCAGCAGCCAAGAGAGCGGGGGGGCCTCCACAGATACGCAGTATTTT
TRBJ1-4,TRBV6-1,NA,NA,CASRETGREKLFF,TGTGCCAGCAGGGAAACAGGGAGAGAAAAACTGTTTTTT
TRBJ1-2,TRBV6-1,NA,few,CASSRREPGDYGYTF,TGTGCCAGCAGTCGCCGGGAGCCGGGAGACTATGGCTACACCTTC
TRBJ2-3,TRBV30,TRBD2,many,CAWSIGLAVWADTQYF,TGTGCCTGGAGTATAGGACTAGCGGTTTGGGCAGATACGCAGTATTTT
TRBJ2-1,TRBV4-2,TRBD2,NA,CASSQDDERGIFNEQFF,TGTGCCAGCAGCCAAGATGATGAGCGGGGAATATTTAATGAGCAGTTCTTC
TRBJ1-3,TRBV7-2,NA,few,CASGQLGNTIYF,TGTGCCAGCGGACAGCTCGGAAACACCATATATTTT
TRBJ1-1,TRBV20-1,TRBD1,many,CSARGTGMNTEAFF,TGCAGTGCTAGAGGGACAGGGATGAACACTGAAGCTTTCTTT
TRBJ1-2,TRBV29-1,NA,few,CSVYREGGYTF,TGCAGCGTTTACAGGGAGGGTGGCTACACCTTC
TRBJ1-1,TRBV19,TRBD1,few,CASSMRQGDRFTEAFF,TGTGCCAGTAGTATGAGACAGGGGGACCGGTTCACTGAAGCTTTCTTT